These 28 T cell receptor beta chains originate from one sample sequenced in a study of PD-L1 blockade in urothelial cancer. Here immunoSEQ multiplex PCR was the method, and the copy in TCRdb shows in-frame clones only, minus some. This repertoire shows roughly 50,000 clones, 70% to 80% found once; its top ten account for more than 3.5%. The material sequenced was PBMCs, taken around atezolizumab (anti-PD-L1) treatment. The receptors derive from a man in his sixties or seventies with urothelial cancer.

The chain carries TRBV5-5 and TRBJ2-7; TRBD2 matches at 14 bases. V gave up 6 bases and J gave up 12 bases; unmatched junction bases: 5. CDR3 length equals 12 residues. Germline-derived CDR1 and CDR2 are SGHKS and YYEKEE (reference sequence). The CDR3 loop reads CASTPTSGRVYF. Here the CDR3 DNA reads TGTGCCAGCACCCCGACTAGCGGGAGGGTGTACTTC.

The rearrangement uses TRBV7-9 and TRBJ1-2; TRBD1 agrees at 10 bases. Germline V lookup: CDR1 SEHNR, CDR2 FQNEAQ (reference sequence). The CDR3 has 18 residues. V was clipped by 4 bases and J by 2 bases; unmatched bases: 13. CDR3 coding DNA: TGTGCCAGCAGCTATATGTTGTCCCGGGACAGGGGAAACTATGGCTACACCTTC. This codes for CASSYMLSRDRGNYGYTF.

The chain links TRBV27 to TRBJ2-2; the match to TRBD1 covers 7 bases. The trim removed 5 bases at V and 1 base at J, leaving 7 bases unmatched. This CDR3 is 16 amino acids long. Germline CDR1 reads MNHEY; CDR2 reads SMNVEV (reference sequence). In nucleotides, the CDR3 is TGTGCCAGCAGTGCCCACCGGGACAGGAACACCGGGGAGCTGTTTTTT. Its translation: CASSAHRDRNTGELFF.

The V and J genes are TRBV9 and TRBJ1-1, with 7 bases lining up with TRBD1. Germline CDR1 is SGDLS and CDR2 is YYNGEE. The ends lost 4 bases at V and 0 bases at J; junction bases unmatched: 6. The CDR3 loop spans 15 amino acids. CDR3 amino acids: CASSPRGSLNTEAFF. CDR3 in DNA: TGTGCCAGCAGCCCCAGGGGGAGCCTGAACACTGAAGCTTTCTTT.

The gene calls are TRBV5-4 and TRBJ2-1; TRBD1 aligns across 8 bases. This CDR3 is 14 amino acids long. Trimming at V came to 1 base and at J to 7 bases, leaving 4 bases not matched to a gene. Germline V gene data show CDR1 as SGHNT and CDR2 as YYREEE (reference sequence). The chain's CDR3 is CASSLQGAENEQFF. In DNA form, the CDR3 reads TGTGCCAGCAGCTTGCAGGGGGCGGAAAATGAGCAGTTCTTC.

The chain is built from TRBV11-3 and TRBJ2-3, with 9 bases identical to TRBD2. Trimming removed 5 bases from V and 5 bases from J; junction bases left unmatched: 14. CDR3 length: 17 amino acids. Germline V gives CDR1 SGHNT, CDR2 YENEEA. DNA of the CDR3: TGTGCCAGCAGCCAACAATTACAGGGACTAGCAAGAGATACGCAGTATTTT. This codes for CASSQQLQGLARDTQYF.

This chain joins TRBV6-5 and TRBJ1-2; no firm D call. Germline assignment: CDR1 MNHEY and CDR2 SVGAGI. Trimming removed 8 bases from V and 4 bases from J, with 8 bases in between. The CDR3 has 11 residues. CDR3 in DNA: TGTGCCAGCGGAGGGAGCTATGGCTACACCTTC. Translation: CASGGSYGYTF.

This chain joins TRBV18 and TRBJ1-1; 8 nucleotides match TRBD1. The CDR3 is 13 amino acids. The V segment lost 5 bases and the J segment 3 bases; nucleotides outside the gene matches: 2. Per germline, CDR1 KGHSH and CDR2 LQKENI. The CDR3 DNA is TGTGCCAGCTCAGCGGACAGGGACACTGAAGCTTTCTTT. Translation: CASSADRDTEAFF.

The CDR3 region has the DNA TGTGCCAGCAGCGCGGATACAGATACGCAGTATTTT. It is translated as CASSADTDTQYF. The chain is built from TRBV7-8 and TRBJ2-3; D is uncertain. The CDR3 sequence is 12 residues long. Between the trimmed V and J ends, which lost 5 bases and 3 bases, there was a span of 6 bases. CDR1 is SGHVS, CDR2 FQNEAQ, per germline.

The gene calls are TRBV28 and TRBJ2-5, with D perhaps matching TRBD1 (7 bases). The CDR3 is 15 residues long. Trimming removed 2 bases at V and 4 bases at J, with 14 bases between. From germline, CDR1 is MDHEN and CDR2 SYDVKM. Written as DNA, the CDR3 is TGTGCCAGCAGTTTAGGACTACAGGGGAGAGAGACCCAGTACTTC. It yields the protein CASSLGLQGRETQYF.

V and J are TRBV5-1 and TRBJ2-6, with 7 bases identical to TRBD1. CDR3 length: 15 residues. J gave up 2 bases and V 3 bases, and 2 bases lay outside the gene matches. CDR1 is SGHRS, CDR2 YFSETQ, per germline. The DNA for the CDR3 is TGCGCCAGCAGCTCCCAGGGGGCTGGGGCCAACGTCCTGACTTTC. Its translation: CASSSQGAGANVLTF.

CDR3 nucleotides: TGTGCCAGCAGTCCCGGCCAACAGGGGGCGGTCAAGCCCCAGCATTTT. It encodes CASSPGQQGAVKPQHF. The V gene is TRBV28, the J gene TRBJ1-5; 9 bases match TRBD1. Germline assignment: CDR1 MDHEN and CDR2 SYDVKM. The V and J ends lost 5 bases and 8 bases, in that order; junction bases with no gene match: 13. This CDR3 is 16 amino acids long.

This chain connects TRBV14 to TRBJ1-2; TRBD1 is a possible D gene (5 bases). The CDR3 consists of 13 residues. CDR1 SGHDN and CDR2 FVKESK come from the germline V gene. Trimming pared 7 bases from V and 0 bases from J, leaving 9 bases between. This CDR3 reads CASNGGANYGYTF. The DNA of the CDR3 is TGTGCCAGCAACGGGGGTGCTAACTATGGCTACACCTTC.

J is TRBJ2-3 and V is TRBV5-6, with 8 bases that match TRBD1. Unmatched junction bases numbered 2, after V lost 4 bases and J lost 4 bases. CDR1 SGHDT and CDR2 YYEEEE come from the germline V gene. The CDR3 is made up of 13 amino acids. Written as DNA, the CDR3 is TGTGCCAGCAGCCTGACAGGGGCAGATACGCAGTATTTT. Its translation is CASSLTGADTQYF.

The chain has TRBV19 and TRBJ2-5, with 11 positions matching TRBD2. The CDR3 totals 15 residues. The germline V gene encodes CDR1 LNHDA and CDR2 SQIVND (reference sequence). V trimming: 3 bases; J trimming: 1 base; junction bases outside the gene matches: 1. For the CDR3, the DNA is TGTGCCAGTAGTATCCTAGCGGGAGGCCAAGAGACCCAGTACTTC. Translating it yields CASSILAGGQETQYF.

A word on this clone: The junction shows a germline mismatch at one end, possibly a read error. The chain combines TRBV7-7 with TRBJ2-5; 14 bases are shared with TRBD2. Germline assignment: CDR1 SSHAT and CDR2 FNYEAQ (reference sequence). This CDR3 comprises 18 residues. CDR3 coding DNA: TGTGCTAGCAGCTGGGGGGGGACTAGCGGGAGTGGACAAGAGACCCAGTACTTC. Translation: CASSWGGTSGSGQETQYF.

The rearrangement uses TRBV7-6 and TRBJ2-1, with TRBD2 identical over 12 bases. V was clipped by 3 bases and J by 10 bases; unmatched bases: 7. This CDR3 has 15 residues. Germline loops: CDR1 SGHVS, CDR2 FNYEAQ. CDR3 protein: CASSLTSGGLGEQFF. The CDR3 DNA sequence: TGTGCCAGCAGCTTGACTAGCGGGGGTCTAGGGGAGCAGTTCTTC.

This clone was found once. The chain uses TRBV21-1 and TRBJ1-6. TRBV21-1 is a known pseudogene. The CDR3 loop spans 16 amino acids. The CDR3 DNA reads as TGTGCCAGCAGCAAAGTTTGGAGGGATTATAATTCACCCCTCCACTTT. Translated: CASSKVWRDYNSPLHF.

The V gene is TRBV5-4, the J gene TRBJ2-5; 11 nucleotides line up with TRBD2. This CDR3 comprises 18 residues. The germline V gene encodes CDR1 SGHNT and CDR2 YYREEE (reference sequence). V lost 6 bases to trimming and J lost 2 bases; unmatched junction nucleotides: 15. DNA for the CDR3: TGTGCCAGCACTAGGAGGGCTAGCGGGGGGCCGCCGCAAGAGACCCAGTACTTC. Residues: CASTRRASGGPPQETQYF.

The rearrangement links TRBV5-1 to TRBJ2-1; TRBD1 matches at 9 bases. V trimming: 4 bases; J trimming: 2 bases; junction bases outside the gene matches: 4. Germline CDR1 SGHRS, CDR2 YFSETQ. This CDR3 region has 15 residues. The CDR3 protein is CASSPGTGTYNEQFF. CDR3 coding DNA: TGCGCCAGCAGCCCTGGGACAGGGACCTACAATGAGCAGTTCTTC.

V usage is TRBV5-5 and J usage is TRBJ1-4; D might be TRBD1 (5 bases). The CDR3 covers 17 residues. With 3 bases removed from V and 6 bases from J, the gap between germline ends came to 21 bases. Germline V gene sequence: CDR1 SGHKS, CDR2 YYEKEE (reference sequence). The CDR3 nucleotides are TGTGCCAGCAGCTCAATAAGGCCGGGACTGGGAGATGAAAAACTGTTTTTT. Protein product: CASSSIRPGLGDEKLFF. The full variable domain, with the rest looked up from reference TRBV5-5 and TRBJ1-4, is DAGVTQSPTHLIKTRGQQVTLRCSPISGHKSVSWYQQVLGQGPQFIFQYYEKEERGRGNFPDRFSARQFPNYSSELNVNALLLGDSALYLCASSSIRPGLGDEKLFFGSGTQLSVL.

The CDR3 DNA follows: TGTGCCAGCAGCCTCGCCACAAGTATTAGGGGCGCAGATACGCAGTATTTT. The encoded protein is CASSLATSIRGADTQYF. The rearrangement joins TRBV7-3 to TRBJ2-3, with D possibly TRBD1 on 5 matching bases. V was trimmed by 5 bases and J by 4 bases, leaving 22 bases between them. The CDR3 length is 17 residues. Germline CDR1 SGHTA, CDR2 FQGTGA. The whole variable domain, filled in from reference TRBV7-3 and TRBJ2-3, reads GAGVSQTPSNKVTEKGKYVELRCDPISGHTALYWYRQSLGQGPEFLIYFQGTGAADDSGLPNDRFFAVRPEGSVSTLKIQRTERGDSAVYLCASSLATSIRGADTQYFGPGTRLTVL.

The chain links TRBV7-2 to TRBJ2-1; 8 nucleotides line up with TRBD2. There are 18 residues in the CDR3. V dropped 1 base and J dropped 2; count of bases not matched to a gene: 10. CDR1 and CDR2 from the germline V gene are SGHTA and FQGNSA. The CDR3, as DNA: TGTGCCAGCAGCTTAGAGGGTCCGACTAGCGCGCCCTACAATGAGCAGTTCTTC. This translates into CASSLEGPTSAPYNEQFF.

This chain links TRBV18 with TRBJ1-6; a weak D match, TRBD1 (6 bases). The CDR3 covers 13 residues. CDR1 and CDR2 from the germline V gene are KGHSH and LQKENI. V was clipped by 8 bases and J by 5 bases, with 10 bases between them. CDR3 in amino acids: CASTGQNNSPLHF. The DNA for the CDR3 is TGTGCCAGCACCGGACAGAATAATTCACCCCTCCACTTT.

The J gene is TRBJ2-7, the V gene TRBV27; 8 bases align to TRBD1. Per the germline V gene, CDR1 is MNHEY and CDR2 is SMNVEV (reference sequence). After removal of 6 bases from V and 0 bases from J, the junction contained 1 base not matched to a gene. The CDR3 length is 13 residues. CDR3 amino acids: CASSTGGSYEQYF. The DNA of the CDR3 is TGTGCCAGCAGCACAGGGGGCTCCTACGAGCAGTACTTC.

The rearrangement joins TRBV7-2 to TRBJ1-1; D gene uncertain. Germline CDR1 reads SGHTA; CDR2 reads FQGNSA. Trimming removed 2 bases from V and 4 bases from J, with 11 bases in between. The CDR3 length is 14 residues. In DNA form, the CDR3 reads TGTGCCAGCAGCTTAAGGAGGGAAGGCACTGAAGCTTTCTTT. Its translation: CASSLRREGTEAFF.

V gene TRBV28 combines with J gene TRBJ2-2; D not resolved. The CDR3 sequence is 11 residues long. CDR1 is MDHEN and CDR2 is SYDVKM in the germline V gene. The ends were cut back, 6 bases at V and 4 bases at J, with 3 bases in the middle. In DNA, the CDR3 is TGTGCCAGCAGCTTCACCGGGGAGCTGTTTTTT. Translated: CASSFTGELFF.

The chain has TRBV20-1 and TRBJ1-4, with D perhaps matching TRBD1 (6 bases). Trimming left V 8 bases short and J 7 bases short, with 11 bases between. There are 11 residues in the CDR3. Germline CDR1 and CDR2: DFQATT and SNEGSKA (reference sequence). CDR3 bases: TGCAGTACCAGGACAGCTGAAAAACTGTTTTTT. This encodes CSTRTAEKLFF.